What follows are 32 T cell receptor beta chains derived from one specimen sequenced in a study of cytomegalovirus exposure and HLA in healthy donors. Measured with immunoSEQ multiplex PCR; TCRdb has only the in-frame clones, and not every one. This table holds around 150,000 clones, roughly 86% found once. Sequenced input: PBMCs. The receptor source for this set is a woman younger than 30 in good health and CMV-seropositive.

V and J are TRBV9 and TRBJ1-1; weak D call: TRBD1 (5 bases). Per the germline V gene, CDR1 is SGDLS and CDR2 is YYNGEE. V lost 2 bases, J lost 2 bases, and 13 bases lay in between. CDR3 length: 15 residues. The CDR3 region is CASSVMGRGNTEAFF. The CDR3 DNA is TGTGCCAGCAGCGTTATGGGGAGGGGCAACACTGAAGCTTTCTTT.

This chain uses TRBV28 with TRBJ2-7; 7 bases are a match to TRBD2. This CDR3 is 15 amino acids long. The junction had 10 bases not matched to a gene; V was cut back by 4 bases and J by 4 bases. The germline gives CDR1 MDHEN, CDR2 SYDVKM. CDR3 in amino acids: CASSSGGGDRYEQYF. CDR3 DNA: TGTGCCAGCAGTTCGGGGGGAGGGGATAGATACGAGCAGTACTTC.

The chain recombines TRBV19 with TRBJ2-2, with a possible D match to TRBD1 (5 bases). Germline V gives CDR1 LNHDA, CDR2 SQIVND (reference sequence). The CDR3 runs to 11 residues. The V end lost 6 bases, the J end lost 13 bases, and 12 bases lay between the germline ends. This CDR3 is CASRGVSRLFF. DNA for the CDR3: TGTGCCAGTAGAGGGGTGTCGAGGCTGTTTTTT. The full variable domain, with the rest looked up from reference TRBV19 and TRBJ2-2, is DGGITQSPKYLFRKEGQNVTLSCEQNLNHDAMYWYRQDPGQGLRLIYYSQIVNDFQKGDIAEGYSVSREKKESFPLTVTSAQKNPTAFYLCASRGVSRLFFGEGSRLTVL.

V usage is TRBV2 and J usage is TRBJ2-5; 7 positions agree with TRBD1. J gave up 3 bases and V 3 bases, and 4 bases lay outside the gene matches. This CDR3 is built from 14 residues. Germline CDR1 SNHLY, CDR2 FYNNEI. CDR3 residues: CASSDTGEEETQYF. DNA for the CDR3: TGTGCCAGCAGTGATACAGGGGAAGAAGAGACCCAGTACTTC.

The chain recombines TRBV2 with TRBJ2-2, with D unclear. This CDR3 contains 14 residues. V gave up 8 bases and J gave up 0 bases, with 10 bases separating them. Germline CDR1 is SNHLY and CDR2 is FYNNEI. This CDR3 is CASLALPNTGELFF. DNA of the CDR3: TGTGCCAGCCTTGCACTGCCGAACACCGGGGAGCTGTTTTTT.

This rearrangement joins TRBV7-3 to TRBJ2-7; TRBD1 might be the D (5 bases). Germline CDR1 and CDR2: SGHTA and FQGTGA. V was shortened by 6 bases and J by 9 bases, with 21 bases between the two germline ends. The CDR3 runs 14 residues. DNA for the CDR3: TGTGCCAGCAGTTTTACAGGACCCTGGGGTGTGCAGTACTTC. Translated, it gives CASSFTGPWGVQYF.

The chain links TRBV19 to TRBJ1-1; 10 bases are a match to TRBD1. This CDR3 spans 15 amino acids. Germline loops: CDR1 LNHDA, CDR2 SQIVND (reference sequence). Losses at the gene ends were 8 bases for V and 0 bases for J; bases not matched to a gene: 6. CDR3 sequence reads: CASCGTGALNTEAFF. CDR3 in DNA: TGTGCCAGTTGCGGGACAGGGGCACTGAACACTGAAGCTTTCTTT.

CDR3 residues: CASSERTSGSYNEQFF. The DNA of the CDR3 is TGTGCCAGCAGTGAGAGAACTAGCGGATCCTACAATGAGCAGTTCTTC. V gene TRBV6-1 combines with J gene TRBJ2-1, with 8 bases aligning to TRBD2. Germline trimming cut 3 bases from V and 1 base from J; bases unmatched to any gene: 5. CDR1 and CDR2 (germline): MNHNS, SASEGT. CDR3 length equals 16 residues.

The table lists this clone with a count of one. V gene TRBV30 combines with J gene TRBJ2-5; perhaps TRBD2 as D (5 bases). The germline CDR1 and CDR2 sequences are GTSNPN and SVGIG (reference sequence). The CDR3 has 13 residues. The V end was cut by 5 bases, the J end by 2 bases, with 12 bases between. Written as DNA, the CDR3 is TGTGCCTGGCAGGTAGCGTTTCAAGAGACCCAGTACTTC. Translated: CAWQVAFQETQYF.

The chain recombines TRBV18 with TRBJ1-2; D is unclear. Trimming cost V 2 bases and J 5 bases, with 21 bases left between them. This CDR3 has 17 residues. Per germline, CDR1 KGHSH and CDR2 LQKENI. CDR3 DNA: TGTGCCAGCTCACCAGGACTGGAAACCTATGGTCGGTATGGCTACACCTTC. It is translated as CASSPGLETYGRYGYTF.

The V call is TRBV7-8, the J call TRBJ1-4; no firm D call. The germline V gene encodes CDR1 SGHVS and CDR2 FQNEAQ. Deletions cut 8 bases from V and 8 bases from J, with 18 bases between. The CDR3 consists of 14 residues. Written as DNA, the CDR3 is TGTGCCAGCCTGGAGGACGTCCGAGGGGAAAAACTGTTTTTT. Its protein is CASLEDVRGEKLFF. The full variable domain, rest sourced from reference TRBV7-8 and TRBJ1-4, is GAGVSQSPRYKVAKRGQDVALRCDPISGHVSLFWYQQALGQGPEFLTYFQNEAQLDKSGLPSDRFFAERPEGSVSTLKIQRTQQEDSAVYLCASLEDVRGEKLFFGSGTQLSVL.

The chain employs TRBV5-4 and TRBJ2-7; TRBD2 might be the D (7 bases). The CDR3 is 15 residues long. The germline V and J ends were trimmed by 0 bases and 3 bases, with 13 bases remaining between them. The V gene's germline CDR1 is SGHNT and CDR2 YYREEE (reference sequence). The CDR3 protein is CASSLGGGTSYEQYF. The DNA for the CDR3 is TGTGCCAGCAGCTTGGGGGGGGGCACCAGCTACGAGCAGTACTTC.

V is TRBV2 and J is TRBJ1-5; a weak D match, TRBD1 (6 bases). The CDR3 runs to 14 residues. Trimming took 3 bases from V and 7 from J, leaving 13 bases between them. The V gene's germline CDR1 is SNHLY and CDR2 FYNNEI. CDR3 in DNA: TGTGCCAGCAGTGATCCTACAGGGAGACAGCCCCAGCATTTT. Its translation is CASSDPTGRQPQHF.

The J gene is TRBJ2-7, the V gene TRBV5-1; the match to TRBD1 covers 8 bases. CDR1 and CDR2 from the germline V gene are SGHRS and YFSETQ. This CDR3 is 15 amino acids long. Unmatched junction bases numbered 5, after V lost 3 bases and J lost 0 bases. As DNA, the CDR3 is TGCGCCAGCAGCTCCAGGACAGGGTTCTCCTACGAGCAGTACTTC. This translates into CASSSRTGFSYEQYF.

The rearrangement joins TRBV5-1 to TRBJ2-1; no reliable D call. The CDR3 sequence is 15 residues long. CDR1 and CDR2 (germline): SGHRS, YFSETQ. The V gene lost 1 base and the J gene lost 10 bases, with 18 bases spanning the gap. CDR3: CASSLNSFFLYEQFF. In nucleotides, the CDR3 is TGCGCCAGCAGCTTGAACTCCTTCTTCTTGTACGAGCAGTTCTTC.

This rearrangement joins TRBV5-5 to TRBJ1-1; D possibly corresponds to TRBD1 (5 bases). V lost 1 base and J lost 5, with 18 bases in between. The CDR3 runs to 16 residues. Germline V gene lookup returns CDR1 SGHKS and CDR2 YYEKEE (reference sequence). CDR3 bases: TGTGCCAGCAGCTTGAGGGCGGCCCGGGGGGGTACTGAAGCTTTCTTT. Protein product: CASSLRAARGGTEAFF.

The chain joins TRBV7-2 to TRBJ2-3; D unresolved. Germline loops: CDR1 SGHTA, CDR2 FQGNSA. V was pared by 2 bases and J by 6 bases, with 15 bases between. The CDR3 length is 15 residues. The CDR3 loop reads CASSLKRSQVDTQYF. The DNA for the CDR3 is TGTGCCAGCAGCTTAAAACGGTCGCAGGTCGATACGCAGTATTTT.

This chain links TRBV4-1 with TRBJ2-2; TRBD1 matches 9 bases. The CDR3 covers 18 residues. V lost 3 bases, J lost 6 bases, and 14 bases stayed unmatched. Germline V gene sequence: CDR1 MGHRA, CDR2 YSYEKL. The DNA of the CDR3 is TGCGCCAGCAGCCACCTTCCGCCGGGACAGGGTTCATCCGGGGAGCTGTTTTTT. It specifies CASSHLPPGQGSSGELFF.

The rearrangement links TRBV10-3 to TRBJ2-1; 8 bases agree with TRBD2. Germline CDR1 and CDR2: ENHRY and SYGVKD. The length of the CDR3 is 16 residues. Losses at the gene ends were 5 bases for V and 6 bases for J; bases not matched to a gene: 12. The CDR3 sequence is CAISRSGSQGGNEQFF. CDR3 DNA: TGTGCCATCAGTAGGAGCGGGAGTCAAGGTGGCAATGAGCAGTTCTTC.

The CDR3 protein is CASSQEDVDRVNNEQFF. The CDR3 nucleotides read TGCGCCAGCAGCCAAGAAGACGTGGACAGGGTGAACAATGAGCAGTTCTTC. The chain employs TRBV4-1 and TRBJ2-1, with TRBD1 identical over 8 bases. The CDR3 loop spans 17 amino acids. The germline gives CDR1 MGHRA, CDR2 YSYEKL. V shed 0 bases and J 5 bases; nucleotides not matched to a gene: 9.

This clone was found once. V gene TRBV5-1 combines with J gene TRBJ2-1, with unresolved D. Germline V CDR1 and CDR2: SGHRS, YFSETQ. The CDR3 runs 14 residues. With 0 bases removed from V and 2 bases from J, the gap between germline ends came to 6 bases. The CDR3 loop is CASSLVLAYNEQFF. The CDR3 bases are TGCGCCAGCAGCTTGGTTCTAGCCTACAATGAGCAGTTCTTC. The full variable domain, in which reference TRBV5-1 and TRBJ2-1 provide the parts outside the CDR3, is KAGVTQTPRYLIKTRGQQVTLSCSPISGHRSVSWYQQTPGQGLQFLFEYFSETQRNKGNFPGRFSGRQFSNSRSEMNVSTLELGDSALYLCASSLVLAYNEQFFGPGTRLTVL.

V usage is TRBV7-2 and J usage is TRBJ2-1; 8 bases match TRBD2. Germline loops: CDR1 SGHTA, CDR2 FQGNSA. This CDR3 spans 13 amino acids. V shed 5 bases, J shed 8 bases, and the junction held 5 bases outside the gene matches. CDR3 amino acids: CASSHAGGYEQFF. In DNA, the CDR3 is TGTGCCAGCAGCCATGCGGGAGGTTATGAGCAGTTCTTC.

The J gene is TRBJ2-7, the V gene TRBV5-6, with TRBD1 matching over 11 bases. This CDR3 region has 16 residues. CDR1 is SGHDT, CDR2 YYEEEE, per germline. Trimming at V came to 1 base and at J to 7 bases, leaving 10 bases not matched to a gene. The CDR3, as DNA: TGTGCCAGCAGCTTGACACCCGGGACAGGGGGGTGGGAGCAGTACTTC. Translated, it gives CASSLTPGTGGWEQYF.

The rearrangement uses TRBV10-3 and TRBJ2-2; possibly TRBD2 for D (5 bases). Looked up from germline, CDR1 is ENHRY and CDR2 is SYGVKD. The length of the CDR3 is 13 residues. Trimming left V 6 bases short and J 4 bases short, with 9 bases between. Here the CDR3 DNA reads TGTGCCATCAGGGGGAGAGCCACCGGGGAGCTGTTTTTT. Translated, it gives CAIRGRATGELFF.

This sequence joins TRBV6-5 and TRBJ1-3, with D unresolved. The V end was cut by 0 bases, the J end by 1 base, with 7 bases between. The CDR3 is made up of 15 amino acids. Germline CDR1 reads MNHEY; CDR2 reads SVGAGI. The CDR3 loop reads CASSYSGVSGNTIYF. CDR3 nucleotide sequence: TGTGCCAGCAGTTACTCGGGAGTATCTGGAAACACCATATATTTT.

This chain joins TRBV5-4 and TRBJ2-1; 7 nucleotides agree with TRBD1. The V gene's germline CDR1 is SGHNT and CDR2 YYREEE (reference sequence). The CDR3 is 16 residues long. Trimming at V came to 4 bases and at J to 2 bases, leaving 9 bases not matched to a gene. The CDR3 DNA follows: TGTGCCAGCAGCACTCAACAGGGGTTCACCTACAATGAGCAGTTCTTC. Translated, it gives CASSTQQGFTYNEQFF.

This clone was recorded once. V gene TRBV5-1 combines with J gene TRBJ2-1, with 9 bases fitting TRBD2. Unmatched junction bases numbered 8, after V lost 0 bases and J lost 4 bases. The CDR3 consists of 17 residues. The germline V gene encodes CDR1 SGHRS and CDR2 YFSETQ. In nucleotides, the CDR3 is TGCGCCAGCAGCTTGGATTCTAGCGGGGTGTTATACAATGAGCAGTTCTTC. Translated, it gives CASSLDSSGVLYNEQFF.

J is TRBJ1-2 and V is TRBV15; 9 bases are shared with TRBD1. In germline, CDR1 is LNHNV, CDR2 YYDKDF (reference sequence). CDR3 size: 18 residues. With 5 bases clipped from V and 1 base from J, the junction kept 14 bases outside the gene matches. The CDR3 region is CATSRYRDRVINNYGYTF. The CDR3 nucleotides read TGTGCCACCAGCCGATATAGGGACAGGGTAATTAATAACTATGGCTACACCTTC. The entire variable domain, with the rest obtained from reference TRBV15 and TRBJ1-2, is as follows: DAMVIQNPRYQVTQFGKPVTLSCSQTLNHNVMYWYQQKSSQAPKLLFHYYDKDFNNEADTPDNFQSRRPNTSFCFLDIRSPGLGDTAMYLCATSRYRDRVINNYGYTFGSGTRLTVV.

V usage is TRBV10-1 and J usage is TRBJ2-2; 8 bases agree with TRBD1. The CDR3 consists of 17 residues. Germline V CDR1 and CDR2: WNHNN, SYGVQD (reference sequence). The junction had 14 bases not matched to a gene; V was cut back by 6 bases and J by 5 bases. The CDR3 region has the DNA TGCGCCAGCAGCGACCAATTCCGGACAGGGAGAACCGGGGAGCTGTTTTTT. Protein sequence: CASSDQFRTGRTGELFF.

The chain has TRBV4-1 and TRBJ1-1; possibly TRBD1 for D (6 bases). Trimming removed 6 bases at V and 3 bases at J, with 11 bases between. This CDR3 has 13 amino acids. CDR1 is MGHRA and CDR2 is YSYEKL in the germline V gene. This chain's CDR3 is CASSLQGHTEAFF. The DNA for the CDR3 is TGCGCCAGCAGTCTACAGGGCCACACTGAAGCTTTCTTT.

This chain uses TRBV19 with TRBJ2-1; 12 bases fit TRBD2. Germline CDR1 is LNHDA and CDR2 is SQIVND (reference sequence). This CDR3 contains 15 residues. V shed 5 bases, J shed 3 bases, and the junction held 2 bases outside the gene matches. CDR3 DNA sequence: TGTGCCAGTAGTCCGGGACTAGCGGGCTACAATGAGCAGTTCTTC. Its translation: CASSPGLAGYNEQFF.

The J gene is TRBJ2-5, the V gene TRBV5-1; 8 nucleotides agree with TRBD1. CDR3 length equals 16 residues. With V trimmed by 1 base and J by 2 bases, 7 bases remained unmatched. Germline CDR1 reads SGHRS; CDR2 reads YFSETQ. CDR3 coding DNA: TGCGCCAGCAGCTTGTCAGGGGGCGTACCACAAGAGACCCAGTACTTC. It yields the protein CASSLSGGVPQETQYF.